Presented here are 28 T cell receptor beta chains from one specimen sequenced in a study of PD-L1 blockade in urothelial cancer. The data were produced by immunoSEQ multiplex PCR, yet TCRdb's version contains in-frame clones alone and is incomplete. The data show under 40,000 clones, roughly 88% seen once. The specimen comprised PBMCs, sampled around atezolizumab (anti-PD-L1) treatment. The receptor set was obtained from a man in his 60s with urothelial cancer.

This clone occurred a few times. The rearrangement uses TRBV19 and TRBJ2-3; the match to TRBD1 covers 8 bases. The CDR3 runs to 13 residues. The trim removed 11 bases at V and 2 bases at J, leaving 6 bases unmatched. Germline V gives CDR1 LNHDA, CDR2 SQIVND (reference sequence). For the CDR3, the DNA is TGTGCCGGCCGGGACAGGCTCACAGATACGCAGTATTTT. Translation: CAGRDRLTDTQYF.

This chain links TRBV11-1 with TRBJ2-7; 7 nucleotides line up with TRBD1. The CDR3 is made up of 12 amino acids. Germline assignment: CDR1 SGHAT and CDR2 FQDESV (reference sequence). V lost 5 bases, J lost 5 bases, and 3 bases stayed unmatched. CDR3 DNA sequence: TGTGCCAGCAGCCCACAGGGGAACGAGCAGTACTTC. Encoded protein: CASSPQGNEQYF.

This clone was detected only a few times. This sequence joins TRBV7-2 and TRBJ2-5; the match to TRBD2 covers 7 bases. This CDR3 spans 13 amino acids. Germline lookup yields CDR1 SGHTA and CDR2 FQGNSA. V shed 5 bases and J 5 bases; nucleotides not matched to a gene: 5. The CDR3 DNA reads as TGTGCCAGCAGCCGGGCTAGCGGCGAGACCCAGTACTTC. Translation: CASSRASGETQYF.

V and J are TRBV5-1 and TRBJ2-7; D is unclear. This CDR3 comprises 11 residues. Trimming removed 4 bases at V and 4 bases at J, with 6 bases between. Looked up from germline, CDR1 is SGHRS and CDR2 is YFSETQ. CDR3 sequence: CASSRNYEQYF. The DNA of the CDR3 is TGCGCCAGCAGCCGTAATTACGAGCAGTACTTC.

The J gene is TRBJ2-5, the V gene TRBV6-5, with TRBD1 identical over 7 bases. CDR1 and CDR2 from the germline V gene are MNHEY and SVGAGI. The trim removed 5 bases at V and 5 bases at J, leaving 8 bases unmatched. This CDR3 region has 14 residues. CDR3 sequence reads: CASSPGQPRETQYF. The CDR3 coding sequence is TGTGCCAGCAGTCCGGGACAGCCCAGGGAGACCCAGTACTTC.

This chain joins TRBV10-3 and TRBJ2-1, with 10 bases aligning to TRBD2. Germline V lookup: CDR1 ENHRY, CDR2 SYGVKD. The V and J ends lost 0 bases and 7 bases, in that order; junction bases with no gene match: 6. This CDR3 is built from 16 residues. CDR3 in DNA: TGTGCCATCAGTGAGTCCCTAGCGGGAGTTGGTAATGAGCAGTTCTTC. This sequence encodes CAISESLAGVGNEQFF.

The chain carries TRBV5-4 and TRBJ2-3; no definite D call. CDR1 is SGHNT and CDR2 is YYREEE in the germline V gene (reference sequence). Trimming left V 0 bases short and J 3 bases short, with 8 bases between. The CDR3 has 14 residues. CDR3 in DNA: TGTGCCAGCAGCTTGGGCTCCGGGACAGATACGCAGTATTTT. It specifies CASSLGSGTDTQYF.

The chain joins TRBV19 to TRBJ2-2; TRBD2 aligns across 9 bases. Germline V lookup: CDR1 LNHDA, CDR2 SQIVND (reference sequence). The CDR3 sequence is 15 residues long. J lost 4 bases, V lost 3 bases, and 3 bases had no gene match. The CDR3 reads CASSIRGLATGELFF. The CDR3 region has the DNA TGTGCCAGTAGTATTAGGGGACTAGCCACCGGGGAGCTGTTTTTT.

This clone was seen many times. The CDR3 bases are TGTGCCAGCAGTGACTCGGCTAGCGGGGGGGCAGATACGCAGTATTTT. Translated: CASSDSASGGADTQYF. This chain connects TRBV6-4 to TRBJ2-3, with 12 bases fitting TRBD2. The CDR3 contains 16 residues. Germline values: CDR1 MRHNA, CDR2 SNTAGT. The junction had 2 bases not matched to a gene; V was cut back by 0 bases and J by 4 bases.

V and J are TRBV4-1 and TRBJ1-1; 8 bases fit TRBD1. V gave up 4 bases and J gave up 8 bases; unmatched junction bases: 9. CDR3 length: 14 residues. CDR1 is MGHRA, CDR2 YSYEKL, per germline. The chain's CDR3 is CASSPLEQGAEAFF. The CDR3 DNA reads as TGCGCCAGCAGCCCCCTGGAGCAGGGGGCCGAAGCTTTCTTT.

The gene calls are TRBV5-1 and TRBJ2-3, with 10 bases that match TRBD2. Trimming cost V 1 base and J 1 base; bases outside gene matches: 6. From germline, CDR1 is SGHRS and CDR2 YFSETQ. The CDR3 length is 17 residues. DNA for the CDR3: TGCGCCAGCAGCTTGTTCAGCGGGAGGGCCGGCACAGATACGCAGTATTTT. The encoded protein is CASSLFSGRAGTDTQYF.

J is TRBJ2-1 and V is TRBV11-2, with TRBD2 matching 9 bases. The length of the CDR3 is 17 residues. V was pared by 7 bases and J by 9 bases, with 19 bases of the junction left unmatched. Germline V gene data show CDR1 as SGHAT and CDR2 as FQNNGV. CDR3 amino acids: CASIPPKAGGRLGEQFF. The DNA for the CDR3 is TGTGCCAGCATCCCCCCTAAGGCGGGGGGGCGATTGGGTGAGCAGTTCTTC.

The V gene is TRBV2, the J gene TRBJ2-7, with a tentative D call TRBD2 (6 bases). The CDR3 is 14 amino acids. Germline V gene sequence: CDR1 SNHLY, CDR2 FYNNEI. The germline V and J ends were trimmed by 7 bases and 6 bases, with 19 bases remaining between them. CDR3 nucleotides: TGTGCCAGCACAACCCGGGGAGGAGGGTCCGAGCAGTACTTC. Translated, it gives CASTTRGGGSEQYF. The whole variable domain, filled in from reference TRBV2 and TRBJ2-7, reads EPEVTQTPSHQVTQMGQEVILRCVPISNHLYFYWYRQILGQKVEFLVSFYNNEISEKSEIFDDQFSVERPDGSNFTLKIRSTKLEDSAMYFCASTTRGGGSEQYFGPGTRLTVT.

The gene calls are TRBV7-9 and TRBJ2-1; TRBD2 matches 10 bases. CDR1 SEHNR and CDR2 FQNEAQ come from the germline V gene (reference sequence). V dropped 2 bases and J dropped 9; count of bases not matched to a gene: 4. The CDR3 is 14 residues long. DNA of the CDR3: TGTGCCAGCAGCTTAAGTCTAGCGGGAGCTGAGCAGTTCTTC. Encoded protein: CASSLSLAGAEQFF.

The chain has TRBV5-4 and TRBJ1-4; D uncertain. The CDR3 spans 15 residues. Germline assignment: CDR1 SGHNT and CDR2 YYREEE (reference sequence). Trimming removed 0 bases from V and 13 bases from J, with 19 bases in between. DNA of the CDR3: TGTGCCAGCAGCTTGGACCGGTCGGGGTCGACCCGACTGTTTTTT. Translated, it gives CASSLDRSGSTRLFF.

The chain recombines TRBV4-1 with TRBJ1-2; 9 nucleotides align to TRBD1. Germline V gene lookup returns CDR1 MGHRA and CDR2 YSYEKL. The trim removed 1 base at V and 6 bases at J, leaving 3 bases unmatched. The CDR3 spans 14 residues. The CDR3 is CASSQVTGGNGYTF. CDR3 sequence (DNA): TGCGCCAGCAGCCAAGTAACAGGGGGCAATGGCTACACCTTC.

This clone was observed a single time. J is TRBJ1-4 and V is TRBV30; 9 nucleotides line up with TRBD1. The germline gives CDR1 GTSNPN, CDR2 SVGIG (reference sequence). The CDR3 spans 15 residues. Trimming at V came to 2 bases and at J to 7 bases, leaving 8 bases not matched to a gene. The CDR3 sequence is CAWSLKQGAVEKLFF. In DNA, the CDR3 is TGTGCCTGGAGTCTTAAACAGGGGGCGGTTGAAAAACTGTTTTTT.

The chain uses TRBV5-8 and TRBJ1-2, with TRBD1 matching over 10 bases. The germline gives CDR1 SGHTS, CDR2 YDEGEE. After removal of 0 bases from V and 0 bases from J, the junction contained 8 bases not matched to a gene. This CDR3 is 18 amino acids long. In nucleotides, the CDR3 is TGTGCCAGCAGCTTGGGGGACAGGGGTTCAGCCGCTAACTATGGCTACACCTTC. This translates into CASSLGDRGSAANYGYTF.

This chain connects TRBV5-1 to TRBJ1-1; 8 nucleotides line up with TRBD1. The CDR3 totals 17 residues. Losses at the gene ends were 4 bases for V and 1 base for J; bases not matched to a gene: 12. Germline-derived CDR1 and CDR2 are SGHRS and YFSETQ. The CDR3 nucleotides read TGCGCCAGCAGCCCCCACCGACAGGGGATTGCGAACACTGAAGCTTTCTTT. Translating it yields CASSPHRQGIANTEAFF.

The chain carries TRBV25-1 and TRBJ2-2, with D perhaps TRBD2 (5 bases). The length of the CDR3 is 14 residues. V lost 2 bases, J lost 1 base, and 5 bases lay in between. Germline assignment: CDR1 MGHDK and CDR2 SYGVNS. For the CDR3, the DNA is TGTGCCAGCAGTGAAAGCGGGAACACCGGGGAGCTGTTTTTT. Amino acids: CASSESGNTGELFF.

This clone occurred once. The chain uses TRBV27 and TRBJ1-1, with D hard to call. This CDR3 spans 15 amino acids. CDR1 and CDR2 from the germline V gene are MNHEY and SMNVEV (reference sequence). V was trimmed by 4 bases and J by 2 bases, leaving 14 bases between them. The CDR3 DNA is TGTGCCAGCAGTTCGCACCGGAGGTCAAACACTGAAGCTTTCTTT. Translation gives CASSSHRRSNTEAFF.

This chain joins TRBV6-4 and TRBJ2-3; TRBD2 matches at 15 bases. The CDR3 contains 15 residues. After removal of 5 bases from V and 6 bases from J, the junction contained 3 bases not matched to a gene. The germline V gene encodes CDR1 MRHNA and CDR2 SNTAGT. The CDR3: CASSPGTSGGDTQYF. DNA of the CDR3: TGTGCCAGCAGTCCAGGGACTAGCGGGGGGGATACGCAGTATTTT.

The chain combines TRBV19 with TRBJ2-7; D is perhaps TRBD1 (5 bases). Per germline, CDR1 LNHDA and CDR2 SQIVND (reference sequence). V lost 10 bases and J 0 bases, leaving 13 bases between the germline ends. This CDR3 is built from 13 residues. CDR3 in DNA: TGTGCCACCCACAGTAGGGGCTCCTACGAGCAGTACTTC. It is translated as CATHSRGSYEQYF.

The rearrangement joins TRBV6-6 to TRBJ1-1; a weak D match, TRBD1 (5 bases). CDR3 length: 14 residues. Between the trimmed V and J ends, which lost 2 bases and 7 bases, there was a span of 14 bases. Germline CDR1 and CDR2: MNHNY and SVGAGI (reference sequence). CDR3 bases: TGTGCCAGCAGTTACATTGGAAGGGGAGGTGAAGCTTTCTTT. It codes for CASSYIGRGGEAFF.

This rearrangement joins TRBV11-3 to TRBJ2-1; D may be TRBD2 (6 bases). V was trimmed by 1 base and J by 5 bases, leaving 15 bases between them. The CDR3 sequence is 16 residues long. Germline lookup yields CDR1 SGHNT and CDR2 YENEEA. CDR3 residues: CASSLGLRRGDNEQFF. The CDR3 DNA reads as TGTGCCAGCAGCTTAGGTCTGCGGCGGGGAGACAATGAGCAGTTCTTC.

The chain is built from TRBV6-5 and TRBJ2-5, with 9 bases lining up with TRBD2. The V and J ends lost 6 bases and 3 bases, in that order; junction bases with no gene match: 8. Germline V gene sequence: CDR1 MNHEY, CDR2 SVGAGI. This CDR3 contains 15 residues. The CDR3 DNA reads TGTGCCAGCAGCTACATTCCTAGCGGGAAAGAGACCCAGTACTTC. It is translated as CASSYIPSGKETQYF.

The J gene is TRBJ2-4, the V gene TRBV7-4, with D possibly matching TRBD2 (5 bases). The germline V gene encodes CDR1 SGHVT and CDR2 SQSDAQ. Deletions cut 1 base from V and 0 bases from J, with 16 bases between. CDR3 size: 18 residues. CDR3 region: CASSLVLRRRRAKNIQYF. The CDR3 DNA sequence: TGTGCCAGCAGCTTAGTTTTGAGGAGGAGACGAGCCAAAAACATTCAGTACTTC.

V usage is TRBV5-6 and J usage is TRBJ2-1, with TRBD1 matching 8 bases. V shed 2 bases and J 5 bases; nucleotides not matched to a gene: 3. The CDR3 runs 14 residues. CDR1 is SGHDT, CDR2 YYEEEE, per germline. The CDR3 nucleotides are TGTGCCAGCAGCTTTGCAGGGGGCAACAATGAGCAGTTCTTC. Translation gives CASSFAGGNNEQFF.